These T cell receptor beta chains were read from a single sample in a study of PD-L1 blockade in urothelial cancer. Generated by immunoSEQ multiplex PCR, the TCRdb table keeps only in-frame clones and is missing some. This sample has 58,000 or so clones, with around 84% found just once. Sequences were derived from PBMCs, sampled around atezolizumab (anti-PD-L1) treatment. These TCRs come from a man over 45 with urothelial cancer. Both conserved end residues are part of each CDR3. The order of the fields is V gene, J gene, D gene, clone size, CDR3 DNA, CDR3 protein. The D gene is left open where the match is weak. Not all rows give a size; the values are once, few, many and, for expanded clones, a class.

TRBV7-2	TRBJ2-7	-	-	TGTGCCAGCAGCTTAGGACTAGGAGGCACTTACGAGCAGTACTTC	CASSLGLGGTYEQYF
TRBV7-3	TRBJ2-3	-	-	TGTCGGGCTAGCGACATGGGCGGCACAGATACGCAGTATTTT	CRASDMGGTDTQYF
TRBV28	TRBJ1-2	-	-	TGTGCCAGCAGCAACAGGGAGAGGTACACCTTC	CASSNRERYTF
TRBV7-9	TRBJ2-5	-	-	TGTGCCAGCAGCGGGGCCGGGGAGGAAGAGACCCAGTACTTC	CASSGAGEEETQYF
TRBV28	TRBJ2-7	TRBD2	-	TGTGCCAGCATTACTAGCGGGAGGCCTGAGGAGCAGTACTTC	CASITSGRPEEQYF
TRBV15	TRBJ2-1	TRBD2	-	TGTGCCACCAGCAGAGATCTAAGGGTCAGCGGGAGTTACAATGAGCAGTTCTTC	CATSRDLRVSGSYNEQFF
TRBV28	TRBJ1-2	TRBD1	-	TGTGCCAGCAGTGTGGGACAGACATATGGCTACACCTTC	CASSVGQTYGYTF
TRBV11-2	TRBJ2-2	TRBD1	-	TGTGCCAGCAGCTTAAAGGTTTCCTGGACAGGGGGCGGGGAGCTGTTTTTT	CASSLKVSWTGGGELFF
TRBV5-5	TRBJ2-5	TRBD2	-	TGTGCCAGCAGCTTGGGTAGCGGGAGCGGAATTCGAGAGACCCAGTACTTC	CASSLGSGSGIRETQYF
TRBV28	TRBJ1-2	TRBD1	-	TGTGCCAGCAGGACCGGGACAGGGGCCTACTATGGCTACACCTTC	CASRTGTGAYYGYTF
TRBV7-9	TRBJ2-7	-	-	TGTGCCAGCAGCCCCGGACAGCCCCCTCCCGAGCAGTACTTC	CASSPGQPPPEQYF
TRBV6-1	TRBJ2-2	-	-	TGTGCCAGCAGGGAGGGGGCAGCCGGGGAGCTGTTTTTT	CASREGAAGELFF
TRBV4-1	TRBJ2-3	-	-	TGCGCCAGCAGCCAAGCAGGGGTAACAGATACGCAGTATTTT	CASSQAGVTDTQYF
TRBV5-1	TRBJ2-7	-	-	TGCGCCAGCAGCTTGCCGGGCTACGAGCAGTACTTC	CASSLPGYEQYF
TRBV9	TRBJ2-3	-	few	TGTGCCAGCAGCGTTAGTCCCCATACAGATACGCAGTATTTT	CASSVSPHTDTQYF
TRBV7-2	TRBJ1-6	-	-	TGTGCCAGCAGCTTAGGAGGTCAGGGCAATTCACCCCTCCACTTT	CASSLGGQGNSPLHF
TRBV7-3	TRBJ2-5	-	-	TGTGCCAGCAGGGCCCAGGGTAAGTCCCAAGAGACCCAGTACTTC	CASRAQGKSQETQYF
TRBV18	TRBJ2-5	-	-	TGTGCCAGCTCACCCTTCGCGGGCGGAGAGACCCAGTACTTC	CASSPFAGGETQYF
TRBV19	TRBJ2-7	-	-	TGTGCCAGTAAGCCCGCCGACAGGTCCTCCTACGAGCAGTACTTC	CASKPADRSSYEQYF
TRBV18	TRBJ1-2	TRBD1	-	TGTGCCAGCTCACTCCAACCGGGACAGTTAAACTATGGCTACACCTTC	CASSLQPGQLNYGYTF
TRBV18	TRBJ1-1	-	-	TGTGCCAGCTCGCCGGGATCCAACAGAGCCCATCGGGAAGCTTTCTTT	CASSPGSNRAHREAFF
TRBV4-1	TRBJ2-7	-	-	TGCGCCAGCAGCCAAGATCGATCCCGTCCTACCTACGAGCAGTACTTC	CASSQDRSRPTYEQYF
TRBV7-2	TRBJ2-2	-	-	TGTGCCAGCAGAGGGGACACCGGGGAGCTGTTTTTT	CASRGDTGELFF
TRBV2	TRBJ1-6	-	-	TGTGCCAGCAGTGACACAGCTATTTCGTCTAATTCACCCCTCCACTTT	CASSDTAISSNSPLHF
TRBV7-2	TRBJ1-6	-	-	TGTGCCAGCAGCTTGGTAGAGGCGGAATCACCCCTCCACTTT	CASSLVEAESPLHF
TRBV28	TRBJ2-7	-	-	TGTGCCAGCAGTTCGGAACAGGTACACTACGAGCAGTACTTC	CASSSEQVHYEQYF
TRBV19	TRBJ1-3	-	-	TGTGCCAGTAGCCGGACAGTCCTCTCTGGAAACACCATATATTTT	CASSRTVLSGNTIYF
TRBV19	TRBJ1-2	TRBD1	few	TGTGCCAGTAGTCGGGACAGAAACTATGGCTACACCTTC	CASSRDRNYGYTF
TRBV27	TRBJ2-3	TRBD2	few	TGTGCCAGCAGATTGACTAGCGTAAATACGCAGTATTTT	CASRLTSVNTQYF
TRBV7-8	TRBJ1-1	-	-	TGTGCCAGCAGCTTAGCGGCGCAGGTAAAAACTGAAGCTTTCTTT	CASSLAAQVKTEAFF
TRBV18	TRBJ1-1	-	-	TGTGCCAGCTCACCACCCGCTAGGGGTGAAGCTTTCTTT	CASSPPARGEAFF
TRBV30	TRBJ1-2	TRBD1	-	TGTGCCTGGGCTAAATGGACAGGGGGCTTCTATGGCTACACCTTC	CAWAKWTGGFYGYTF
TRBV5-6	TRBJ2-1	TRBD1	-	TGTGCCAGCAGCGGGCTGAGGCGATCCCAGGGGGATGAGCAGTTCTTC	CASSGLRRSQGDEQFF
TRBV28	TRBJ2-2	TRBD2	-	TGTGCCAGCAGTTCGGTTCGGGAGGGCCGAACCGGGGAGCTGTTTTTT	CASSSVREGRTGELFF
TRBV9	TRBJ2-2	-	-	TGTGCCAGCAGCGTAGGACTAGGAGGGACCGGGGAGCTGTTTTTT	CASSVGLGGTGELFF
TRBV6-4	TRBJ1-4	-	-	TGTGCCAGCAGTGACTGGGCGAGCGAAAAACTGTTTTTT	CASSDWASEKLFF
TRBV9	TRBJ2-7	-	-	TGTGCCAGCAGCGTAGGTTGGGGAGGCAACGAGCAGTACTTC	CASSVGWGGNEQYF
TRBV5-1	TRBJ2-7	-	-	TGCGCCAGCAGCTCCCGGTCCGAGCAGTACTTC	CASSSRSEQYF
TRBV19	TRBJ2-5	-	-	TGTGCCAGTAGTAGCGTTGGAGGGGCTGGAGAGACCCAGTACTTC	CASSSVGGAGETQYF
TRBV30	TRBJ1-2	-	once	TGTGCCTGGTCGAGGCTGAATGGCTACACCTTC	CAWSRLNGYTF
TRBV5-1	TRBJ2-5	TRBD2	-	TGCGCCAGCAGCTTGGCGGCGGGAGTGCGGCAAGAGACCCAGTACTTC	CASSLAAGVRQETQYF
TRBV5-1	TRBJ2-5	-	-	TGCGCCAGTGCTGAGGACCCGAGGAGGTCCCAGTACTTC	CASAEDPRRSQYF
TRBV7-2	TRBJ1-2	TRBD1	-	TGTGCCAGCAGCACTCTAGGTGGAACAGGGGACGGGGTAGACTATGGCTACACCTTC	CASSTLGGTGDGVDYGYTF
TRBV5-1	TRBJ2-3	TRBD2	-	TGCGCCAGCAGCTTGGTTGGGCGGGAGTCAGATACGCAGTATTTT	CASSLVGRESDTQYF
TRBV19	TRBJ1-2	-	-	TGTGCCAGTAGTATATCCAGGGCATCTGGCTACACCTTC	CASSISRASGYTF
TRBV27	TRBJ2-1	TRBD1	-	TGTGCCAGCAGTTCAAGTACTGGACAGGCCGCCAGCTACAATGAGCAGTTCTTC	CASSSSTGQAASYNEQFF
TRBV10-1	TRBJ2-7	TRBD2	-	TGCGCCAGCAGTGGTGGGGTAGCGGGAGTCACGGACGAGCAGTACTTC	CASSGGVAGVTDEQYF
TRBV10-3	TRBJ2-2	TRBD1	-	TGTGCCATCAGTGGAGGGACAGGGTCGAACACCGGGGAGCTGTTTTTT	CAISGGTGSNTGELFF
TRBV2	TRBJ1-1	-	-	TGTGCCAGCAGTGAAGACGGAAAAATTACGGGGGCTTTCTTT	CASSEDGKITGAFF
TRBV6-5	TRBJ2-7	-	-	TGTGCCAGCAGTTACGACGGAGCCTACGAGCAGTACTTC	CASSYDGAYEQYF
TRBV4-2	TRBJ1-1	TRBD1	-	TGTGCCAGCAGCTCCCAGACAGGGTCGTTAAACACTGAAGCTTTCTTT	CASSSQTGSLNTEAFF
TRBV7-6	TRBJ2-5	TRBD2	-	TGTGCCAGCAGCGCCGCCCCTGGCGGGAGCGAACAAGAGACCCAGTACTTC	CASSAAPGGSEQETQYF